The 28 T cell receptor beta chains reported below all come from one sample, sequenced in a study of preoperative IRX-2 immunotherapy in early breast cancer. Described treatment: preoperative locoregional IRX-2 cytokine immunotherapy. Clones were sequenced by immunoSEQ multiplex PCR, and TCRdb holds only the in-frame ones, with some missing. Of 25,000 to 30,000 clones in the sample, 82% are singletons; the top ten hold less than 3.5%. This specimen was taken from a patient treated with IRX-2 immunotherapy. These receptors were obtained from a human donor with breast cancer.

V usage is TRBV28 and J usage is TRBJ1-3; 7 positions match TRBD1. The CDR3 totals 15 residues. The V segment lost 10 bases and the J segment 4 bases; nucleotides outside the gene matches: 13. Looked up from germline, CDR1 is MDHEN and CDR2 is SYDVKM. This CDR3 is CATRGAGREGNTIYF. The CDR3, as DNA: TGTGCCACCAGGGGGGCAGGACGCGAGGGAAACACCATATATTTT.

V and J are TRBV14 and TRBJ1-2, with D perhaps matching TRBD1 (5 bases). Germline loops: CDR1 SGHDN, CDR2 FVKESK. V was cut by 4 bases and J by 2 bases, with 14 bases left in between. This CDR3 is 15 amino acids long. Here the CDR3 reads CASSLNRDVNYGYTF. The DNA for the CDR3 is TGTGCCAGCAGCCTAAACCGGGACGTAAACTATGGCTACACCTTC.

V usage is TRBV22-1 and J usage is TRBJ2-1; TRBD2 reflects the table's D call only, with no check against the DNA. TRBV22-1 is given as a pseudogene. The length of the CDR3 is 16 residues. The CDR3 here is CASSFLKLDRYNEQFF. The CDR3 DNA follows: TGTGCCAGCAGTTTCCTGAAACTAGATCGGTACAATGAGCAGTTCTTC.

V gene TRBV7-4 combines with J gene TRBJ1-3; D gene unclear. Trimming pared 5 bases from V and 6 bases from J, leaving 11 bases between. Germline assignment: CDR1 SGHVT and CDR2 SQSDAQ. The length of the CDR3 is 13 residues. The CDR3 loop is CASSHLKPNTIYF. In DNA form, the CDR3 reads TGTGCCAGCAGCCACCTTAAGCCAAACACCATATATTTT.

In this sample, this clone turned up once. CDR3 coding DNA: TGTGCCAGCAGTACGACCCTACGGCAGTCATATAATTCACCCCTCCACTTT. Translating gives CASSTTLRQSYNSPLHF. V and J are TRBV7-6 and TRBJ1-6; D gene uncertain. Germline lookup yields CDR1 SGHVS and CDR2 FNYEAQ. The ends were cut back, 6 bases at V and 4 bases at J, with 19 bases in the middle. The CDR3 consists of 17 residues.

The rearrangement joins TRBV6-7 to TRBJ1-1; D gene uncertain. TRBV6-7 is labeled an ORF, and its function is uncertain. Trimming removed 6 bases at V and 1 base at J, with 3 bases between. This CDR3 is built from 11 residues. CDR3 amino acids: CASRGNTEAFF. The CDR3 region has the DNA TGTGCCAGCAGGGGGAACACTGAAGCTTTCTTT.

The V and J genes are TRBV19 and TRBJ2-7; 11 bases are shared with TRBD2. The V gene's germline CDR1 is LNHDA and CDR2 SQIVND (reference sequence). V was pared by 6 bases and J by 6 bases, with 7 bases of the junction left unmatched. This CDR3 is built from 14 residues. The CDR3 nucleotides are TGTGCCAGTAGCCCACTAGCGGGAGTTAGCGAGCAGTACTTC. Encoded protein: CASSPLAGVSEQYF.

The chain couples TRBV5-1 to TRBJ2-7; TRBD2 might be the D (6 bases). The V end lost 3 bases, the J end lost 3 bases, and 13 bases lay between the germline ends. Per the germline V gene, CDR1 is SGHRS and CDR2 is YFSETQ. The CDR3 runs 14 residues. This CDR3 is CASSSGTLLYEQYF. CDR3 in DNA: TGCGCCAGCAGCTCTGGGACTCTTCTCTACGAGCAGTACTTC. The full variable domain, in which reference TRBV5-1 and TRBJ2-7 provide the parts outside the CDR3, is KAGVTQTPRYLIKTRGQQVTLSCSPISGHRSVSWYQQTPGQGLQFLFEYFSETQRNKGNFPGRFSGRQFSNSRSEMNVSTLELGDSALYLCASSSGTLLYEQYFGPGTRLTVT.

This clone occurred once. J is TRBJ1-2 and V is TRBV7-7, with 10 bases that match TRBD1. The CDR3 has 14 amino acids. The junction had 6 bases not matched to a gene; V was cut back by 6 bases and J by 5 bases. In germline, CDR1 is SSHAT, CDR2 FNYEAQ (reference sequence). CDR3 nucleotides: TGTGCCAGCAGGCCGACAGGGGGCTTTTATGGCTACACCTTC. Its translation is CASRPTGGFYGYTF.

This chain connects TRBV12-5 to TRBJ2-3, with D possibly TRBD1 on 6 matching bases. With 1 base removed from V and 0 bases from J, the gap between germline ends came to 8 bases. Germline V gives CDR1 LGHNT, CDR2 FRNRAP. This CDR3 has 15 residues. This CDR3 reads CASGLGTASTDTQYF. The CDR3 DNA reads as TGTGCTAGTGGTTTGGGGACAGCTAGCACAGATACGCAGTATTTT.

This clone appeared a few times. The chain is built from TRBV15 and TRBJ2-5; D perhaps matches TRBD2 (7 bases). Germline values: CDR1 LNHNV, CDR2 YYDKDF (reference sequence). CDR3 length equals 15 residues. With 5 bases removed from V and 1 base from J, the gap between germline ends came to 14 bases. The CDR3 protein is CATSGRGGLQETQYF. The CDR3 DNA reads as TGTGCCACCAGCGGACGCGGGGGCCTCCAAGAGACCCAGTACTTC.

The chain recombines TRBV5-1 with TRBJ1-2; D might be TRBD1 (6 bases). In germline, CDR1 is SGHRS, CDR2 YFSETQ. The CDR3 totals 14 residues. V was trimmed by 0 bases and J by 5 bases, leaving 11 bases between them. CDR3 protein: CASSLVEGGYGYTF. Written as DNA, the CDR3 is TGCGCCAGCAGCTTGGTGGAAGGGGGTTATGGCTACACCTTC.

The chain employs TRBV6-8 and TRBJ1-5; D is uncertain. CDR1 is MNHGY and CDR2 is SAAAGT in the germline V gene. Trimming removed 5 bases from V and 5 bases from J, with 13 bases in between. This CDR3 comprises 14 residues. CDR3 in amino acids: CASSPVSQDQPQHF. The CDR3 DNA sequence: TGTGCCAGCAGTCCGGTGTCACAAGATCAGCCCCAGCATTTT.

The chain links TRBV6-8 to TRBJ1-5; 7 bases are a match to TRBD1. Germline V lookup: CDR1 MNHGY, CDR2 SAAAGT. The CDR3 spans 14 residues. V lost 6 bases and J lost 8; bases outside the gene matches: 10. The CDR3 region has the DNA TGTGCCAGCAGCGACCCCGGGACAGCGAAGCCCCAGCATTTT. This translates into CASSDPGTAKPQHF.

This clone was observed a few times. The V gene is TRBV6-8, the J gene TRBJ2-3, with 7 positions matching TRBD1. Trimming at V came to 6 bases and at J to 4 bases, leaving 13 bases not matched to a gene. CDR1 and CDR2 (germline): MNHGY, SAAAGT. The CDR3 spans 16 residues. DNA of the CDR3: TGTGCCAGCAGGGGATGGGGACAGACGCGACCAGATACGCAGTATTTT. Translation gives CASRGWGQTRPDTQYF.

The chain has TRBV7-1 and TRBJ2-1; the D gene is possibly TRBD2 (5 bases). TRBV7-1 is an open reading frame whose function is uncertain. The ends were cut back, 4 bases at V and 4 bases at J, with 14 bases in the middle. The length of the CDR3 is 15 residues. CDR3 nucleotide sequence: TGTGCCAGCAGCTTAAGAGGGAACCTTTACAATGAGCAGTTCTTC. Protein: CASSLRGNLYNEQFF.

V is TRBV6-8 and J is TRBJ2-7, with 7 bases identical to TRBD2. CDR3 size: 15 residues. J lost 2 bases, V lost 6 bases, and 10 bases had no gene match. The germline CDR1 and CDR2 sequences are MNHGY and SAAAGT. The CDR3 nucleotides are TGTGCCAGCAGCCGCGGTACTAGCGCTACCTACGAGCAGTACTTC. This codes for CASSRGTSATYEQYF.

The V and J genes are TRBV29-1 and TRBJ2-1; a possible D gene is TRBD1 (6 bases). CDR3 length: 13 amino acids. V gave up 4 bases and J gave up 3 bases, with 10 bases separating them. Germline V gene lookup returns CDR1 SQVTM and CDR2 ANQGSEA. This chain's CDR3 is CSVAKDSYNEQFF. CDR3 DNA sequence: TGCAGCGTTGCCAAGGACAGCTACAATGAGCAGTTCTTC.

The chain employs TRBV5-1 and TRBJ2-2; 11 nucleotides align to TRBD2. CDR1 and CDR2 from the germline V gene are SGHRS and YFSETQ. This CDR3 has 17 residues. Trimming at V came to 0 bases and at J to 0 bases, leaving 1 base not matched to a gene. In DNA, the CDR3 is TGCGCCAGCAGCTTGGCGACTAGCGGGGCGAACACCGGGGAGCTGTTTTTT. Its protein product is CASSLATSGANTGELFF.

This sequence joins TRBV10-3 and TRBJ1-2; 12 positions agree with TRBD1. V lost 0 bases, J lost 8 bases, and 7 bases stayed unmatched. This CDR3 spans 16 amino acids. Germline V gene lookup returns CDR1 ENHRY and CDR2 SYGVKD. In DNA form, the CDR3 reads TGTGCCATCAGTGAGTCATTCGGGACAGGGGGCGAAGGCTACACCTTC. Translation: CAISESFGTGGEGYTF.

CDR3 coding DNA: TGTGCCAGCAGCCATCCGGGGACAGGTAACAATGAGCAGTTCTTC. As protein: CASSHPGTGNNEQFF. V gene TRBV14 combines with J gene TRBJ2-1, with TRBD1 identical over 8 bases. The V gene end was trimmed by 3 bases and the J gene end by 5 bases; junction bases not matched to a gene: 6. Germline V lookup: CDR1 SGHDN, CDR2 FVKESK. This CDR3 spans 15 amino acids.

This chain joins TRBV5-1 and TRBJ2-2; D may match TRBD1 or TRBD2 (5 bases each). The CDR3 extends over 15 amino acids. In germline, CDR1 is SGHRS, CDR2 YFSETQ. The ends were cut back, 5 bases at V and 5 bases at J, with 16 bases in the middle. CDR3 loop: CASSQWGSGTGELFF. The CDR3 bases are TGCGCCAGCAGTCAGTGGGGGAGTGGAACCGGGGAGCTGTTTTTT.

The rearrangement links TRBV7-7 to TRBJ2-7; TRBD1 aligns across 10 bases. CDR3 length: 16 amino acids. The V segment lost 5 bases and the J segment 2 bases; nucleotides outside the gene matches: 9. Germline CDR1 is SSHAT and CDR2 is FNYEAQ (reference sequence). The CDR3 bases are TGTGCCAGCAGCCTGGGACAGGGGTTTGGTGCCTACGAGCAGTACTTC. This codes for CASSLGQGFGAYEQYF.

Only a few counts were recorded for this clone. At one end, the junction sequence differs from germline, possibly due to a read error. The CDR3 sequence is CASSLQGNPPQHF. In DNA, the CDR3 is TGTGCCAGCAGTTTACAGGGAAATCCGCCCCAGCATTTT. This chain uses TRBV6-8 with TRBJ1-5; D may be TRBD1 (6 bases). The CDR3 runs to 13 residues. Germline assignment: CDR1 MNHGY and CDR2 SAAAGT.

V is TRBV19 and J is TRBJ1-1; D is unresolved. The CDR3 covers 16 residues. Trimming shortened V by 5 bases and J by 3 bases, and 19 bases separated the two germline ends. CDR1 and CDR2 (germline): LNHDA, SQIVND (reference sequence). CDR3 coding DNA: TGTGCCAGTAGTTATAAGGAAGGGTCTATCGACACTGAAGCTTTCTTT. Protein product: CASSYKEGSIDTEAFF.

This chain connects TRBV18 to TRBJ1-1; D ambiguous. CDR1 and CDR2 (germline): KGHSH, LQKENI. Trimming left V 5 bases short and J 0 bases short, with 7 bases between. CDR3 size: 13 residues. The CDR3 coding sequence is TGTGCCAGCTCAGGGGAGATGAACACTGAAGCTTTCTTT. It yields the protein CASSGEMNTEAFF.

This chain links TRBV5-1 with TRBJ2-2; D is undetermined. The CDR3 length is 15 residues. CDR1 is SGHRS and CDR2 is YFSETQ in the germline V gene. Deletions cut 4 bases from V and 0 bases from J, with 10 bases between. The CDR3 loop is CASSPVGTNTGELFF. The CDR3 DNA sequence: TGCGCCAGCAGCCCGGTGGGTACGAACACCGGGGAGCTGTTTTTT.

V is TRBV7-1 and J is TRBJ1-1, with D perhaps TRBD1 (5 bases). TRBV7-1 is an ORF for which the function is uncertain. Trimming removed 4 bases at V and 4 bases at J, with 10 bases between. The CDR3 loop spans 13 amino acids. CDR3 residues: CASSLRGGTEAFF. CDR3 nucleotide sequence: TGTGCCAGCAGCTTAAGGGGAGGCACTGAAGCTTTCTTT.